This TCR beta chain was identified in a study of cytomegalovirus exposure and HLA in healthy donors. It was with 60 Vbeta and 13 Jbeta primers that the PCR ran. The protocol was immunoSEQ multiplex PCR, while the TCRdb copy is restricted to in-frame clones and leaves out a portion. The sample includes nearly 300,000 clones, about nine tenths of them seen just once. Notes on this clone: Its antigen is unidentified.

General study points: Later on, an analysis found that several of the most significant clusters appeared to be linked to common viral pathogens, which included parvovirus B19.

Trimming removed 6 bases from V and 4 bases from J, with 12 bases in between. Germline CDR1 SNHLY, CDR2 FYNNEI. There are 13 residues in the CDR3. The clonotype was recovered from a man aged 40-55 years in good health and CMV-seropositive. The V gene is TRBV2, the J gene TRBJ1-1, with D possibly matching TRBD1 (5 bases). Sample: PBMCs. The CDR3 sequence: CASRDTSGTEAFF. The CDR3 DNA follows: TGTGCCAGCAGGGACACTTCGGGCACTGAAGCTTTCTTT.